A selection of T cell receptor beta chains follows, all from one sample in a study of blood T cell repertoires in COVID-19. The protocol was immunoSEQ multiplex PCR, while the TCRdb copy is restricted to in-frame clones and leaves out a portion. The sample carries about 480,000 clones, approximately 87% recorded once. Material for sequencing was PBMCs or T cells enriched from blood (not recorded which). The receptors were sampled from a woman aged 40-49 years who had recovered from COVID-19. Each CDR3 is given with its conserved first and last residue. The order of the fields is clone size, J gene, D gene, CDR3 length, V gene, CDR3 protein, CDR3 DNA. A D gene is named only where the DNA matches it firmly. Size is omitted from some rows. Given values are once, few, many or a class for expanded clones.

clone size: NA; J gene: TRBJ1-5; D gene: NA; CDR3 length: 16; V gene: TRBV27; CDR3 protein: CASSPAGGRGGQPQHF; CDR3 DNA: TGTGCCAGCAGTCCTGCGGGGGGCAGGGGTGGGCAGCCCCAGCATTTT
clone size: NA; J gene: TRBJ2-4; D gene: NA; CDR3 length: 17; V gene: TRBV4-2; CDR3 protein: CASSQEAGALRENIQYF; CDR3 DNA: TGTGCCAGCAGCCAAGAAGCTGGGGCCCTCCGAGAGAACATTCAGTACTTC
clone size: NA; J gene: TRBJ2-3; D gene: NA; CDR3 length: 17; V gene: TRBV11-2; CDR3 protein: CASSLWSRTPEGDTQYF; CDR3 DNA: TGTGCCAGCAGCTTATGGTCTAGGACCCCGGAGGGAGATACGCAGTATTTT
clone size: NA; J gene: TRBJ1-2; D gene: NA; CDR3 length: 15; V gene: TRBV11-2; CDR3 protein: CASSLTGRTKEGYTF; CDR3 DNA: TGTGCCAGCAGCTTAACAGGAAGGACGAAAGAAGGCTACACCTTC
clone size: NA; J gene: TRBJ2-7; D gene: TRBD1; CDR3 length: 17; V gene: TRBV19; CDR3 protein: CASSVSGTGGAGDEQYF; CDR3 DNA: TGTGCCAGTAGTGTCTCCGGGACAGGGGGCGCCGGGGACGAGCAGTACTTC
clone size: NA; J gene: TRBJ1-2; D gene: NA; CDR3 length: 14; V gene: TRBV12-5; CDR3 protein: CASGLPIRGKGYTF; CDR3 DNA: TGTGCTAGTGGTTTGCCGATCAGGGGAAAAGGCTACACCTTC
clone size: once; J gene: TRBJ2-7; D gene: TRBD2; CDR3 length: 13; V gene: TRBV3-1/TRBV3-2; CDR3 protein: CASSQVTGGEQYF; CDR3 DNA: TGTGCCAGCAGCCAAGTTACGGGAGGAGAGCAGTACTTC
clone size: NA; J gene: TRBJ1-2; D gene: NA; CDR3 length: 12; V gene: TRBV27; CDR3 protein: CASSFEGMGYTF; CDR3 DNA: TGTGCCAGCAGTTTTGAGGGCATGGGCTACACCTTC
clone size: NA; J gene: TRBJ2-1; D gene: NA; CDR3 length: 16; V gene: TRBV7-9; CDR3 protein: CASSSLTGLRWGEQFF; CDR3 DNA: TGTGCCAGCAGCTCCCTTACCGGACTCCGATGGGGTGAGCAGTTCTTC
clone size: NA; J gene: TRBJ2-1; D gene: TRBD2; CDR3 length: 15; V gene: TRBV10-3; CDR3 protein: CAISESSGRAHEQFF; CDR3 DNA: TGTGCCATCAGTGAATCTAGCGGGAGGGCCCATGAGCAGTTCTTC
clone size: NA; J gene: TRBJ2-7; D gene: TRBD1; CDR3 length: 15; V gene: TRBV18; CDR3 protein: CASAKNRDRLYEQYF; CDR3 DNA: TGTGCCAGCGCAAAAAACCGGGACAGACTCTACGAGCAGTACTTC
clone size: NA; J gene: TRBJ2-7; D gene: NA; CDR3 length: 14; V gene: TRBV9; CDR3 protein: CASSVEGTQYEQYF; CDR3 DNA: TGTGCCAGCAGCGTAGAGGGGACACAGTACGAGCAGTACTTC
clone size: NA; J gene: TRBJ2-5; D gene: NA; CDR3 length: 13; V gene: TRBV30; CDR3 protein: CAWSVSIQETQYF; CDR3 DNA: TGTGCCTGGAGTGTCAGTATCCAAGAGACCCAGTACTTC
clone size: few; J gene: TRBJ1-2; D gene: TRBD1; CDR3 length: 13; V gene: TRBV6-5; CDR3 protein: CASRQGTNYGYTF; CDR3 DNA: TGTGCCAGCCGACAGGGGACAAACTATGGCTACACCTTC